This is a list of T cell receptor beta chains from one sample in a study of cytomegalovirus exposure and HLA in healthy donors. Assay: immunoSEQ multiplex PCR; the TCRdb copy retains only in-frame clones and omits some. Of approximately 160,000 clones in the sample, 68% were seen once. The sample comprised PBMCs. The source is a man aged 45-60 years in good health and CMV-seronegative. CDR3s include the opening cysteine and the closing phenylalanine or tryptophan. The D gene is left open where the match is weak. For some rows the clone size is stated as once, few or many, or as a class when expanded; others skip it.

j_gene: TRBJ2-7
d_gene: TRBD1
abundance: .
v_gene: TRBV2
CDR3aa: CASTPGTDSYEQYF
CDR3nt: TGTGCCAGCACTCCCGGGACAGATTCCTACGAGCAGTACTTC

j_gene: TRBJ1-6
d_gene: .
abundance: .
v_gene: TRBV27
CDR3aa: CASSQRRDSPLHF
CDR3nt: TGTGCCAGCAGTCAAAGGCGGGATTCACCCCTCCACTTT

j_gene: TRBJ2-5
d_gene: .
abundance: .
v_gene: TRBV7-9
CDR3aa: CASSYRTPQETQYF
CDR3nt: TGTGCCAGCAGCTACCGGACTCCTCAAGAGACCCAGTACTTC

j_gene: TRBJ1-6
d_gene: .
abundance: few
v_gene: TRBV5-1
CDR3aa: CASSLDAGPPLHF
CDR3nt: TGCGCCAGCAGCTTGGACGCGGGGCCACCCCTCCACTTT

j_gene: TRBJ2-1
d_gene: TRBD1
abundance: few
v_gene: TRBV7-2
CDR3aa: CASSPTGRSYNEQFF
CDR3nt: TGTGCCAGCAGCCCGACAGGGCGCTCCTACAATGAGCAGTTCTTC

j_gene: TRBJ2-5
d_gene: .
abundance: .
v_gene: TRBV5-4
CDR3aa: CASSLEGERAQYF
CDR3nt: TGTGCCAGCAGCTTGGAGGGGGAGAGGGCCCAGTACTTC

j_gene: TRBJ2-2
d_gene: TRBD1
abundance: .
v_gene: TRBV5-4
CDR3aa: CASSLGDRVDTGELFF
CDR3nt: TGTGCCAGCAGCTTGGGGGACAGGGTGGACACCGGGGAGCTGTTTTTT

j_gene: TRBJ2-1
d_gene: TRBD1
abundance: .
v_gene: TRBV7-9
CDR3aa: CASSLVGQAPNEQFF
CDR3nt: TGTGCCAGCAGCTTAGTTGGACAGGCGCCTAATGAGCAGTTCTTC

j_gene: TRBJ2-7
d_gene: TRBD1
abundance: .
v_gene: TRBV5-6
CDR3aa: CASSRGTGGTQIYEQYF
CDR3nt: TGTGCCAGCAGCCGCGGGACAGGGGGCACCCAGATCTACGAGCAGTATTTC

j_gene: TRBJ2-7
d_gene: TRBD1
abundance: once
v_gene: TRBV5-1
CDR3aa: CASSGRGHEQYF
CDR3nt: TGCGCCAGCAGCGGCAGGGGGCATGAGCAGTACTTC

j_gene: TRBJ1-1
d_gene: .
abundance: .
v_gene: TRBV6-1
CDR3aa: CASRYTGSYGEAFF
CDR3nt: TGTGCCAGCAGGTACACAGGGAGTTATGGTGAAGCTTTCTTT

j_gene: TRBJ2-7
d_gene: TRBD1
abundance: once
v_gene: TRBV2
CDR3aa: CASRQGQGYYEQYF
CDR3nt: TGTGCCAGCAGGCAGGGACAGGGGTACTACGAGCAGTACTTC

j_gene: TRBJ2-3
d_gene: .
abundance: .
v_gene: TRBV7-2
CDR3aa: CASLGQMSTDTQYF
CDR3nt: TGTGCCAGCCTGGGACAAATGAGCACAGATACGCAGTATTTT

j_gene: TRBJ2-7
d_gene: TRBD2
abundance: .
v_gene: TRBV9
CDR3aa: CASSVGGLAGTYEQYF
CDR3nt: TGTGCCAGCAGCGTAGGGGGACTAGCGGGAACCTACGAGCAGTACTTC

j_gene: TRBJ1-2
d_gene: .
abundance: .
v_gene: TRBV28
CDR3aa: CASSLGDLTTYGYTF
CDR3nt: TGTGCCAGCAGTTTGGGGGACTTAACCACCTATGGCTACACCTTC

j_gene: TRBJ2-7
d_gene: TRBD1
abundance: .
v_gene: TRBV4-1
CDR3aa: CASSPISGGPISYEQYF
CDR3nt: TGCGCCAGCAGCCCTATCTCAGGGGGCCCCATCTCCTACGAGCAGTACTTC

j_gene: TRBJ1-1
d_gene: TRBD1
abundance: few
v_gene: TRBV6-6
CDR3aa: CASITDGGGYTEAFF
CDR3nt: TGTGCCAGCATCACCGACGGAGGGGGCTACACTGAAGCTTTCTTT

j_gene: TRBJ1-5
d_gene: .
abundance: .
v_gene: TRBV19
CDR3aa: CASSIGTSNQPQHF
CDR3nt: TGTGCCAGTAGTATAGGAACAAGCAATCAGCCCCAGCATTTT

j_gene: TRBJ2-3
d_gene: TRBD1
abundance: .
v_gene: TRBV7-3
CDR3aa: CASSVTGGTDTQYF
CDR3nt: TGTGCCAGCAGCGTTACAGGGGGCACAGATACGCAGTATTTT

j_gene: TRBJ1-2
d_gene: TRBD1
abundance: .
v_gene: TRBV5-1
CDR3aa: CASSAGQGGYGYTF
CDR3nt: TGCGCCAGCAGTGCCGGACAGGGTGGTTATGGCTACACCTTC

j_gene: TRBJ1-3
d_gene: .
abundance: few
v_gene: TRBV6-5
CDR3aa: CASSLDRSGNTIYF
CDR3nt: TGTGCCAGCAGCTTGGACAGATCTGGAAACACCATATATTTT

j_gene: TRBJ1-1
d_gene: .
abundance: .
v_gene: TRBV5-1
CDR3aa: CASSLERNGEAFF
CDR3nt: TGCGCCAGCAGCTTGGAGCGTAACGGTGAAGCTTTCTTT

j_gene: TRBJ1-1
d_gene: TRBD1
abundance: .
v_gene: TRBV18
CDR3aa: CASSGTGIHTEAFF
CDR3nt: TGTGCCAGCTCAGGGACAGGGATTCACACTGAAGCTTTCTTT

j_gene: TRBJ1-3
d_gene: .
abundance: .
v_gene: TRBV7-9
CDR3aa: CASRGTGPLSLLYF
CDR3nt: TGTGCCAGCAGAGGGACTGGCCCCCTCTCGCTCCTATATTTT

j_gene: TRBJ1-1
d_gene: .
abundance: few
v_gene: TRBV2
CDR3aa: CASREDRLVPEAFF
CDR3nt: TGTGCCAGCAGGGAAGACAGGTTGGTACCTGAAGCTTTCTTT

j_gene: TRBJ2-7
d_gene: .
abundance: few
v_gene: TRBV28
CDR3aa: CASSLRGEIVAYEQYF
CDR3nt: TGTGCCAGCAGCTTACGCGGGGAGATTGTGGCCTACGAGCAGTACTTC

j_gene: TRBJ2-3
d_gene: TRBD2
abundance: .
v_gene: TRBV5-4
CDR3aa: CASSVYSLAGALEDTQYF
CDR3nt: TGTGCCAGCAGCGTCTACTCTCTAGCGGGGGCATTAGAGGATACGCAGTATTTT